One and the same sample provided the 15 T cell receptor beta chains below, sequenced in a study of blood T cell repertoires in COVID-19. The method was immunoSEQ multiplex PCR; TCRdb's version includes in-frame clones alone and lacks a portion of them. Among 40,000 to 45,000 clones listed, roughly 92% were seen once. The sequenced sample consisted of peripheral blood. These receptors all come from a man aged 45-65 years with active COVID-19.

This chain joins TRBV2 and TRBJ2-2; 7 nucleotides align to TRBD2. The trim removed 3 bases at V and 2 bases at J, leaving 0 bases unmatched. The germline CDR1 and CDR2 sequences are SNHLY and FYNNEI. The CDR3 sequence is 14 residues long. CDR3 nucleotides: TGTGCCAGCAGTGAGGGACTAAACACCGGGGAGCTGTTTTTT. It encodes CASSEGLNTGELFF.

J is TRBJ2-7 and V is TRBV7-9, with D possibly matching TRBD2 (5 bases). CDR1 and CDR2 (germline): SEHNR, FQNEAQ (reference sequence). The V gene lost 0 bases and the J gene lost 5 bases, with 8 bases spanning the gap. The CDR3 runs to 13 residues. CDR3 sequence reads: CASSLAGVDEQYF. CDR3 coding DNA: TGTGCCAGCAGCTTAGCGGGAGTGGACGAGCAGTACTTC. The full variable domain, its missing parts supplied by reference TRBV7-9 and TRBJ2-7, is DTGVSQNPRHKITKRGQNVTFRCDPISEHNRLYWYRQTLGQGPEFLTYFQNEAQLEKSRLLSDRFSAERPKGSFSTLEIQRTEQGDSAMYLCASSLAGVDEQYFGPGTRLTVT.

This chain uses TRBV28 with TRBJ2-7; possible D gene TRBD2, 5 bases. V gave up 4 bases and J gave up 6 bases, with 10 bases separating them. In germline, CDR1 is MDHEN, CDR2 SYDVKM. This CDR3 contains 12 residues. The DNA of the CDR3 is TGTGCCAGCAGTTCCGGGAACATCGAGCAGTACTTC. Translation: CASSSGNIEQYF.

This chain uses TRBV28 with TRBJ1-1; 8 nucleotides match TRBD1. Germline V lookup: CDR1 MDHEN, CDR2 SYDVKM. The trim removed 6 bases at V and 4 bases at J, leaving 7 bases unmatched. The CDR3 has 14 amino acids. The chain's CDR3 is CASRPQGAGTEAFF. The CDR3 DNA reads TGTGCCAGCAGGCCTCAGGGGGCTGGCACTGAAGCTTTCTTT.

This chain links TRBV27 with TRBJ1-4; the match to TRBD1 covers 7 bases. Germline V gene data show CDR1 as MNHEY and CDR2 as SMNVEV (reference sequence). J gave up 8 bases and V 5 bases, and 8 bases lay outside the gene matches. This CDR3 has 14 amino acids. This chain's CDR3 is CASSLQGGGEKLFF. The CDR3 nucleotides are TGTGCCAGCAGTCTCCAGGGGGGTGGAGAAAAACTGTTTTTT.

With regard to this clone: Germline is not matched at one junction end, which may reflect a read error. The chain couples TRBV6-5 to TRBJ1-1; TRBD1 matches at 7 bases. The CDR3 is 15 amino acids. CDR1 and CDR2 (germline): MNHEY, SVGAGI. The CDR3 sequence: CASSLQQGMKTEAFF. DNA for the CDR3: TGTGCCAGCAGTCTTCAACAGGGGATGAAGACTGAAGCTTTCTTT.

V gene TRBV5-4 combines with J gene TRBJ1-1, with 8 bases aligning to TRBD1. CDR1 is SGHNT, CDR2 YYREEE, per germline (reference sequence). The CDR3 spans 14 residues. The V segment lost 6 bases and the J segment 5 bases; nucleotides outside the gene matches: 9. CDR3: CASTPAGGKTEAFF. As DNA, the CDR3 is TGTGCCAGCACCCCGGCAGGGGGCAAGACTGAAGCTTTCTTT.

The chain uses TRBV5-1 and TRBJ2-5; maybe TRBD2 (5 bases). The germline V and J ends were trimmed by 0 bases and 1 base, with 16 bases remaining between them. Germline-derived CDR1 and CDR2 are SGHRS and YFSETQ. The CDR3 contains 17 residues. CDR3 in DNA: TGCGCCAGCAGCTTGGCCGGGGTCGGCGGAGCCCAAGAGACCCAGTACTTC. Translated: CASSLAGVGGAQETQYF.

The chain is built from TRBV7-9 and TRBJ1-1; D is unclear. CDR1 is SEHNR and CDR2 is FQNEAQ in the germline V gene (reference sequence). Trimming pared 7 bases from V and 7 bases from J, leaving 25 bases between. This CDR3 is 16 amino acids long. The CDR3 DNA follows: TGTGCCAGCACTCCCTGGGGTGTAGCTCGGGAGCATGAAGCTTTCTTT. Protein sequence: CASTPWGVAREHEAFF.

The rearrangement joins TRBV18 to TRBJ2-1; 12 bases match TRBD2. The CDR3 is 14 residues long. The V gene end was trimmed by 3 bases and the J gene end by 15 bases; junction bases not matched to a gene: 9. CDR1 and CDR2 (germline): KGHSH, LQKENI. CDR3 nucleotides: TGTGCCAGCTCACCTAACGGGACTAGCGGGTTTTGGTTCTTC. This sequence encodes CASSPNGTSGFWFF. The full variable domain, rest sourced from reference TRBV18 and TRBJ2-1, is NAGVMQNPRHLVRRRGQEARLRCSPMKGHSHVYWYRQLPEEGLKFMVYLQKENIIDESGMPKERFSAEFPKEGPSILRIQQVVRGDSAAYFCASSPNGTSGFWFFGPGTRLTVL.

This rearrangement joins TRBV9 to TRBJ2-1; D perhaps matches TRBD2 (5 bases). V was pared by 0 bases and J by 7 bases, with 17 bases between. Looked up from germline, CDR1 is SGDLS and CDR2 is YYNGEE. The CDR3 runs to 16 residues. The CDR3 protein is CASSVGNGIVLNEQFF. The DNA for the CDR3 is TGTGCCAGCAGCGTAGGTAACGGGATCGTCCTTAATGAGCAGTTCTTC.

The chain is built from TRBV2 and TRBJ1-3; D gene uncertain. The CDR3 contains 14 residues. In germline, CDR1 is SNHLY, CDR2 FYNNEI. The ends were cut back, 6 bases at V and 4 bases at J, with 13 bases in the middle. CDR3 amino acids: CASRIQTTGNTIYF. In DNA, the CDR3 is TGTGCCAGCAGGATACAAACCACCGGAAACACCATATATTTT.

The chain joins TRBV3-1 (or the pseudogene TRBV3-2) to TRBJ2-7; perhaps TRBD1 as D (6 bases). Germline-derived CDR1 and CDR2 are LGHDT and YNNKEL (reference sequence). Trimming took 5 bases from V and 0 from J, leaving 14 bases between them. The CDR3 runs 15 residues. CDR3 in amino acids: CASSGGQGLSYEQYF. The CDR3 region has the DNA TGTGCCAGCAGCGGGGGTCAGGGGCTCTCCTACGAGCAGTACTTC.

The CDR3 sequence is CARSLDRGYGYTF. The CDR3 DNA reads TGTGCCAGAAGCTTGGACAGGGGGTATGGCTACACCTTC. This sequence joins TRBV5-3 and TRBJ1-2; 8 nucleotides agree with TRBD1. Being an ORF, TRBV5-3 has a function that is uncertain. Germline trimming cut 0 bases from V and 5 bases from J; bases unmatched to any gene: 0. CDR3 size: 13 residues.

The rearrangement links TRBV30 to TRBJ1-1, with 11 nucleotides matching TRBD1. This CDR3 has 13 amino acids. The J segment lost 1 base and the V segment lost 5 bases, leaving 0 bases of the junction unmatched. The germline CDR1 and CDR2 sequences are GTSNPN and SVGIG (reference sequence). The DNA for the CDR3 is TGTGCCTGGGGGACAGGGGGGAACACTGAAGCTTTCTTT. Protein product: CAWGTGGNTEAFF.